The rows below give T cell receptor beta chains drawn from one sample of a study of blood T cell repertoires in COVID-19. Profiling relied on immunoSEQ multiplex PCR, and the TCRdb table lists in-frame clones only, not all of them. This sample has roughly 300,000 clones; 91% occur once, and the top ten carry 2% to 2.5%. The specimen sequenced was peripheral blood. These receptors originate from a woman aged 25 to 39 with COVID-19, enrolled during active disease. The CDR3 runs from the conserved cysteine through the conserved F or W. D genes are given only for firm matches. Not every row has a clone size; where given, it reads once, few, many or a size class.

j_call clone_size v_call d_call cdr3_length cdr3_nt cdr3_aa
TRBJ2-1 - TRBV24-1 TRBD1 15 TGTGCCACCAGTGATCCGGGACAGGGAGGGGATGAGCAGTTCTTC CATSDPGQGGDEQFF
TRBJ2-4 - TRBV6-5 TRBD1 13 TGTGCCAGCAGACCAGACAGGGACAACATTCAGTACTTC CASRPDRDNIQYF
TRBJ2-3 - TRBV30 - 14 TGTGCCTGGAGTGTATTCGGTAGCACAGATACGCAGTATTTT CAWSVFGSTDTQYF
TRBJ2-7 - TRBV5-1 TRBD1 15 TGCGCCAGCAGCTTAACCGGGACAGGGTCCTACGAGCAGTACTTC CASSLTGTGSYEQYF
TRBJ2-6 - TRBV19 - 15 TGTGCCAGTACTCAAATAGTTTCTGGGGCCAACGTCCTGACTTTC CASTQIVSGANVLTF
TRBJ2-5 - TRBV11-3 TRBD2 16 TGTGCCAGCAGCTTTGGGCTAGCGGGAGCCGAAGAGACCCAGTACTTC CASSFGLAGAEETQYF
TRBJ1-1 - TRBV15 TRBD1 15 TGTGCCACCAGCAGAGGGTCAGGGGGCTGGGGTGAAGCTTTCTTT CATSRGSGGWGEAFF
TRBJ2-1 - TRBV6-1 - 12 TGTGCCAGCAGTGAAATGGCAGGTGAGCAGTTCTTC CASSEMAGEQFF
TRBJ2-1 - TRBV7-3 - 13 TGTGCCAGCAGCCAAGTACAGGGTACTGAGCAGTTCTTC CASSQVQGTEQFF
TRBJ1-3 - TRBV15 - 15 TGTGCCACCAGCAGGGACGGAGGCTCTGGAAACACCATATATTTT CATSRDGGSGNTIYF
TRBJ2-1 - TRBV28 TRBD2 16 TGTGCCAGCAGTTCTCGACTAGCGGGGGCCTACAATGAGCAGTTCTTC CASSSRLAGAYNEQFF
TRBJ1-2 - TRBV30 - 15 TGTGCCTGGAGTGTACCCCCAGGGGCTGGGTATGGCTACACCTTC CAWSVPPGAGYGYTF
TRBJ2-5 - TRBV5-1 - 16 TGCGCCAGCAGCCTGGTCCGGGGGAGAGACTTAGAGACCCAGTACTTC CASSLVRGRDLETQYF
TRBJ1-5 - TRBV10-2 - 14 TGCGCCAGCAGTGAGCTACGGGGAAATCAGCCCCAGCATTTT CASSELRGNQPQHF
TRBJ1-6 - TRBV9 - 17 TGTGCCAGCAGCCCGGGACGGGGACTCTCCTATAATTCACCCCTCCACTTT CASSPGRGLSYNSPLHF
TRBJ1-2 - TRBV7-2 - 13 TGTGCCAGCAGCCCCTGGGCAGGATATGGCTACACCTTC CASSPWAGYGYTF
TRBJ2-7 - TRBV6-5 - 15 TGTGCCAGCGAAGTCTCGGGGTGGGCAAACTACGAGCAGTACTTC CASEVSGWANYEQYF
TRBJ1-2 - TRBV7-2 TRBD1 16 TGTGCCAGCAGCTTAAATTGGGCAGGGGGCACCTATGGCTACACCTTC CASSLNWAGGTYGYTF
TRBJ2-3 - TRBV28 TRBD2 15 TGTGCCAGCAGTTTGGGTAGCGGGGGCACAGATACGCAGTATTTT CASSLGSGGTDTQYF
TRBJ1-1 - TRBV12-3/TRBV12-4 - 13 TGTGCCAGCAGTTCGTTGACAGGCACTGAAGCTTTCTTT CASSSLTGTEAFF
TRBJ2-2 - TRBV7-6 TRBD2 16 TGTGCCAGCAGCGCAACTAGCGGCGCGAACACCGGGGAGCTGTTTTTT CASSATSGANTGELFF
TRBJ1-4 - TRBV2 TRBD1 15 TGTGCCAGCAGTGAGGTGACAGGGGTTGGTGAAAAACTGTTTTTT CASSEVTGVGEKLFF
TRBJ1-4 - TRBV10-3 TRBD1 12 TGTGCCACGGGACAGAGTAATGAAAAACTGTTTTTT CATGQSNEKLFF
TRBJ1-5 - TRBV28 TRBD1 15 TGTGCCAGCAGTTTCGTGGACAGGGACAATCAGCCCCAGCATTTT CASSFVDRDNQPQHF
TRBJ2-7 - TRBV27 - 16 TGTGCCAGCAGTTTTTTGGGACACTCGACTTCCTACGAGCAGTACTTC CASSFLGHSTSYEQYF
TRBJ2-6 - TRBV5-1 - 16 TGCGCCAGCAGCTTACAGGGCCTCTCTGGGGCCAACGTCCTGACTTTC CASSLQGLSGANVLTF
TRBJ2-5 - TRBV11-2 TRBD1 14 TGTGCCAGCAGCACAGGGGGCTGGGGTGAGACCCAGTACTTC CASSTGGWGETQYF
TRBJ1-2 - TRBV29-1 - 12 TGCAGCGTTGTAGCGGGAGACTATGGCTACACCTTC CSVVAGDYGYTF
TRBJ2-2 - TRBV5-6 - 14 TGTGCCAGCAGCCCCAACAACGGGTACGGGGAGCTGTTTTTT CASSPNNGYGELFF
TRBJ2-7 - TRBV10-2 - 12 TGCGCCAGCAGACCGGGAGTAAACGAGCAGTACTTC CASRPGVNEQYF
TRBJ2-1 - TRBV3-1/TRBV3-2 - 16 TGTGCCAGCAGCCAGAGGGCAACTTCAGTGTCCACTGAGCAGTTCTTC CASSQRATSVSTEQFF
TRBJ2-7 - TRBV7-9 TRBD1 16 TGTGCCAGCAGCCCTAGCTGGGGACAGGGGGTTTACGAGCAGTACTTC CASSPSWGQGVYEQYF
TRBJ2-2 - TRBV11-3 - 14 TGTGCCAGCAGCTTAGGGCAGTCTCCCGGGGAGCTGTTTTTT CASSLGQSPGELFF
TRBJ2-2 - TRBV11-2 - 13 TGTGCCAGCAGGCCAGGGGTGCCCGGGGAGCTGTTTTTT CASRPGVPGELFF
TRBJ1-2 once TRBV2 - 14 TGTGCCAGCAGTGAATTGGGAGGGGACTATGGCTACACCTTC CASSELGGDYGYTF
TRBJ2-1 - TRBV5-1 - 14 TGCGCCAGCAGCGCTGACACCCGGCACAATGAGCAGTTCTTC CASSADTRHNEQFF
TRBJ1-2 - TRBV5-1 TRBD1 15 TGCGCCAGCAGCCGTGATGACAGGGGAAACTATGGCTACACCTTC CASSRDDRGNYGYTF
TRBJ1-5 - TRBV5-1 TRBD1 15 TGCGCCAGCAGCTTGGGGACAGGGGGCGTTCAGCCCCAGCATTTT CASSLGTGGVQPQHF
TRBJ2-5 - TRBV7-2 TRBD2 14 TGTGCCAGCAGCCGGACTAGCGGGAGTGAGACCCAGTACTTC CASSRTSGSETQYF
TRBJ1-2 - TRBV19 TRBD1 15 TGTGCCAGTAGTCGTACAGGGGGAGCTGATTATGGCTACACCTTC CASSRTGGADYGYTF